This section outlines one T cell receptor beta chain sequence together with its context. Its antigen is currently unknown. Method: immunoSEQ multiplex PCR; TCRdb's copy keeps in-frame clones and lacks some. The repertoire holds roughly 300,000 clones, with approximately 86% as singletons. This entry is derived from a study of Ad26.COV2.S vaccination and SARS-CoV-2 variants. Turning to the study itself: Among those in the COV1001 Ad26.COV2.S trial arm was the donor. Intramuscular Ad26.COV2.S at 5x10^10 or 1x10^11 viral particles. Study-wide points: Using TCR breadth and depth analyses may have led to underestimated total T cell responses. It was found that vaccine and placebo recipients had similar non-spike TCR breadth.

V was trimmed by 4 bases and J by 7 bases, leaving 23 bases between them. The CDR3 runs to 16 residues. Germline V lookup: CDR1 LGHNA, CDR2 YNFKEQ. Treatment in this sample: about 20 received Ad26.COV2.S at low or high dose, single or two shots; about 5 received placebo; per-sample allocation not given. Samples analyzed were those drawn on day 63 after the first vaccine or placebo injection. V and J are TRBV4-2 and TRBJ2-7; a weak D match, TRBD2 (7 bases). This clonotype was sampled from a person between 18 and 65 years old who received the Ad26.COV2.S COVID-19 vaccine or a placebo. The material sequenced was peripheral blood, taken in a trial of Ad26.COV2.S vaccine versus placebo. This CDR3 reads CASSPFGGGGLREQYF. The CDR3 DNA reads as TGTGCCAGCAGCCCGTTCGGGGGAGGGGGGTTAAGGGAGCAGTACTTC.